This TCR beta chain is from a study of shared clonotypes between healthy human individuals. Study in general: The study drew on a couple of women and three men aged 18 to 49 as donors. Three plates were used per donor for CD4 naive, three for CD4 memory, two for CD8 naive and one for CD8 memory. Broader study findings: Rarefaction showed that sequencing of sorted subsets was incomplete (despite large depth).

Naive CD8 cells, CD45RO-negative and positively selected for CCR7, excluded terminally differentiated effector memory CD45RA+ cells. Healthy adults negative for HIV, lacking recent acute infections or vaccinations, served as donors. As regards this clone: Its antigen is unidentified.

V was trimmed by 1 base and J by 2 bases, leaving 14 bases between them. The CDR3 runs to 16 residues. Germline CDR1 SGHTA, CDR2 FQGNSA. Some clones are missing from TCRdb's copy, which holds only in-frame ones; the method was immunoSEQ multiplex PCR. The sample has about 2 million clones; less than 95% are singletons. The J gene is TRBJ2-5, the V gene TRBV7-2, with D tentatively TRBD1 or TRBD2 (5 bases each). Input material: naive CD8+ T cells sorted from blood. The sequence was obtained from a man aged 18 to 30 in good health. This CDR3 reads CASSLEWDEHQETQYF. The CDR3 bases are TGTGCCAGCAGCTTAGAATGGGACGAACATCAAGAGACCCAGTACTTC.